Each of the 11 T cell receptor beta chains below was sequenced from the same sample in a study of CXCR3-negative and CXCR3-positive naive CD8 T cells. The method, 5' RACE with UMI labels, was used to prepare the TRB cDNA libraries. TCRdb reworked the 5' RACE reads into one entry per CDR3 protein, no DNA. Here the sample table reports 46,000 or so distinct CDR3 sequences. The sequenced material came from naive CXCR3- CD8+ T cells from blood. Documented subset: CD45RO-CCR7+CD27+CD95- naive CD8+ T cells lacking CXCR3 (TNR3-). All receptors come from a human donor in good health. Some clones in this sample may be carry-over from other donors' samples.

The chain employs TRBV7-9 and TRBJ1-2; absent DNA, TCRdb's TRBD1 call cannot be checked. The CDR3 is 15 amino acids. CDR1 is SEHNR, CDR2 FQNEAQ, per germline (reference sequence). CDR3 amino acids: CASSGRRQGEYGYTF.

The rearrangement uses TRBV29-1 and TRBJ2-7. Per germline, CDR1 SQVTM and CDR2 ANQGSEA. There are 12 residues in the CDR3. CDR3 region: CSVVGIAYEQYF.

The chain has TRBV12-3 or TRBV12-4 and TRBJ1-3. The CDR3 consists of 14 residues. The CDR3: CASGTGLSGNTIYF.

The chain uses TRBV7-6 and TRBJ2-2; TCRdb picks TRBD1, but there is no DNA to check that call. The CDR3 contains 15 residues. The germline V gene has CDR1 SGHVS and CDR2 FNYEAQ. Here the CDR3 reads CASTRPAMAVGELFF.

The rearrangement uses TRBV21-1 and TRBJ1-2; absent DNA, TCRdb's TRBD1 call cannot be checked. TRBV21-1 is deemed a pseudogene. The CDR3 totals 14 residues. CDR3 region: CASNLRTVDYGYTF.

The rearrangement links TRBV24-1 to TRBJ2-1; the D call of TRBD1 rests on TCRdb alone, since no DNA is present to check it. This CDR3 has 11 amino acids. Germline lookup yields CDR1 KGHDR and CDR2 SFDVKD. The chain's CDR3 is CATGTAIEQFF.

The V and J genes are TRBV4-2 and TRBJ2-7; TCRdb returns TRBD1, unconfirmable since there is no DNA. This CDR3 comprises 16 residues. Germline V gene lookup returns CDR1 LGHNA and CDR2 YNFKEQ. CDR3 sequence reads: CASSNEGQEDSYEQYF.

The chain employs TRBV5-1 and TRBJ2-7; TCRdb's assignment of TRBD1 cannot be checked, as there is no DNA. This CDR3 spans 15 amino acids. CDR1 is SGHRS, CDR2 YFSETQ, per germline. This CDR3 is CASSSTGTGDYEQYF.

This chain uses TRBV20-1 with TRBJ2-3; no DNA is available, so the TRBD2 call from TCRdb remains unchecked. Germline CDR1 reads DFQATT; CDR2 reads SNEGSKA (reference sequence). The CDR3 length is 14 residues. CDR3: CSASPTRIADTQYF.

This chain's CDR3 is CSARTLAGNTIYF. The rearrangement joins TRBV20-1 to TRBJ1-3. The CDR3 has 13 amino acids. CDR1 DFQATT and CDR2 SNEGSKA come from the germline V gene (reference sequence).

CDR3 in amino acids: CASSYGGDSYNEQFF. This chain joins TRBV6-5 and TRBJ2-1; TCRdb's assignment of TRBD1 cannot be checked, as there is no DNA. Germline CDR1 and CDR2: MNHEY and SVGAGI. The CDR3 runs to 15 residues.